This T cell receptor beta chain came from a study of response to subunit inactivated influenza vaccine. Study-wide results and caveats: That few new T cells are recruited by each seasonal influenza vaccination was the authors' suggestion.

CDR3 size: 15 residues. Germline lookup yields CDR1 SEHNR and CDR2 FQNEAQ (reference sequence). V gave up 4 bases and J gave up 3 bases, with 10 bases separating them. This clonotype occurred a few times. Its specificity is unknown. MiXCR was run by TCRdb on the RT-PCR reads, yielding one entry per CDR3 protein. The data show about 700,000 distinct CDR3 sequences, with 15% to 19% seen just once and under 14% held by the top ten. This sequence was found in a man aged 45-65 years who received an inactivated influenza vaccine. The sequencing here drew on PBMCs from blood, taken 11 to 12 days after vaccination. V gene TRBV7-9 combines with J gene TRBJ1-6; D not certain. The CDR3 DNA is TGTGCCAGCAGCTCTACCGGGAGCTATAATTCACCCCTCCACTTT. Its translation: CASSSTGSYNSPLHF.